A single T cell receptor beta chain is shown here with its context. This clonotype was found many times. Its recognized antigen is unknown. There are no base qualities to consult, and no much larger clone falls within one base. For repertoire sequencing, TCR beta CDR3 regions were amplified from RNA transcripts. The first round of RT-PCR was done with HTBI primers and the Qiagen OneStep RT-PCR kit, and was followed by a second round of multiplex PCR, then size selection and purification. The libraries underwent paired-end sequencing with 100 bp reads on an Illumina HiSeq2000. On the study's bioinformatics: Reads were processed with SOAPnuke, discarding reads with adapters, uncalled bases, mean Phred below 15, or no exact constant-primer or identifier match. High-quality paired reads were merged with COPE v1.2.5. Each unique nucleotide sequence was defined as a clonotype, and clonotypes were aligned to IMGT TRB V, D and J references with MiTCR v1.1. The analysis was limited to V-J combinations with a frequency above 0.0001, which together covered around 99% of the repertoires. For each V-J combination, a TCR clonal expansion and chaos score was defined as F50 clonal expansion divided by the chaos observed in the TCRdist matrix. Features were reduced by Welch's t-statistics and random forest to over ten V-J combinations, which fed a naive Bayes classifier. The Morisita-Horn index was used to measure how similar the thyroid and blood repertoires were. TCRdb reran the public reads through fastp at Q25 and MiXCR, keeping productive beta chains. Rows merge per CDR3 protein into single entries with the most common DNA and genes. TCRdb's processing, not the authors', yielded these V and J calls. This sample lists about 640,000 distinct CDR3 sequences; about 38% were detected once. The ten largest clonotypes hold around 3.3% of the sample.

Based on the germline V gene (reference sequence), the CDR1 and CDR2 sequences are SEHNR and FQNEAQ. The CDR3 contains 16 residues, cysteine and phenylalanine counted. Left in the record is the CDR3 DNA by itself, 48 bases read in frame from the first base. Trimming at the junction amounts to 5 bases on V and 3 bases on J, and the germline ends lie 20 bases apart. Ophthalmopathy patients were characterized by moderately to severely active disease, a Clinical Activity Score of at least 3, a NOSPECS grade of at least 4, and a disease duration under 3 months. Patients were excluded if they had other autoimmune diseases, uncontrolled infections, pregnancy or lactation. Diagnosis relied on clinical symptoms, serum thyroxine, TRAb, thyroid ultrasound and orbital computed tomography. Using Ficoll-Paque density gradient centrifugation, PBMCs were isolated from roughly 9.2 ml of fresh peripheral blood. Trizol reagent was used to extract the total RNA, and its quality was then checked on an Agilent 2100 Bioanalyzer.

The entry originates in a study of Graves' ophthalmopathy and Graves' hyperthyroidism (dated by TCRdb to about 2018). In terms of the full investigation: Peripheral blood was collected before any treatment was given, at the time of initial diagnosis. The study used signatures of the TCR beta repertoire to tell Graves' ophthalmopathy apart from Graves' hyperthyroidism and to predict which patients would progress to ophthalmopathy. Once sampling was done, hyperthyroidism patients were given methimazole at a starting dose of 30 mg daily, while ophthalmopathy patients were given high-dose intravenous methylprednisolone. In total, 120 to 150 blood samples were TCR-sequenced: fewer than 50 ophthalmopathy, some 75 hyperthyroidism and about 17 hyperthyroidism-to-ophthalmopathy patients. A discovery set of about 99 patients (around 44 ophthalmopathy, 55 to 60 stable hyperthyroidism) was enrolled to explore V-J signatures distinguishing ophthalmopathy from hyperthyroidism. In roughly six hyperthyroidism patients, T-cell repertoires of thyroid tissue and blood were compared. An independent validation cohort comprised around 19 hyperthyroidism patients and some 16 patients who later progressed from hyperthyroidism to ophthalmopathy.

General findings and caveats noted by the study authors: Most of the expanded thyroid clonotypes with a frequency above 0.001 were also detected in blood, and it was suggested that the thyroid immune response may be reflected by blood repertoires. No statistical method was used to predetermine the sample size, and group allocation was not hidden from the investigators. The 13-signature model separated ophthalmopathy from stable hyperthyroidism with approximately 90% sensitivity and 81% to 82% specificity in cross-validation, and 80%/75% in the test set. In validation, the model predicted ophthalmopathy progression with about 70% sensitivity and approximately 75% specificity; roughly 11 predicted patients were CT-confirmed with GO in a median of about 6.1 months.

This sequence was found in an adult man with Graves' ophthalmopathy. Input material: peripheral blood. The chain is made from TRBV7-9 and TRBJ2-7, with the D gene possibly TRBD1 or TRBD2, each one fitting 5 bases. In nucleotide form, the sequence is TGTGCCAGCAGCCTTTCCCCGGGACCCCCCATCTACGAGCAGTACTTC. Translated, this gives CASSLSPGPPIYEQYF.